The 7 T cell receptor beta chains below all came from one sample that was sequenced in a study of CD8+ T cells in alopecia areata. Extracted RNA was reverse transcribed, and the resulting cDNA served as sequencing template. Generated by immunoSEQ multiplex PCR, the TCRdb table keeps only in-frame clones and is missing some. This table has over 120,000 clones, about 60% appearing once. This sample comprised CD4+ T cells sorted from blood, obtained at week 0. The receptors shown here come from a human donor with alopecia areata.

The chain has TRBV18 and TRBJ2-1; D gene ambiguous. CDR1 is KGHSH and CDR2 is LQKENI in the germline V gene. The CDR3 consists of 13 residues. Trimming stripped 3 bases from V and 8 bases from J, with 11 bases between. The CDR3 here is CASSPDPGYEQFF. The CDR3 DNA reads TGTGCCAGCTCACCGGATCCGGGCTATGAGCAGTTCTTC.

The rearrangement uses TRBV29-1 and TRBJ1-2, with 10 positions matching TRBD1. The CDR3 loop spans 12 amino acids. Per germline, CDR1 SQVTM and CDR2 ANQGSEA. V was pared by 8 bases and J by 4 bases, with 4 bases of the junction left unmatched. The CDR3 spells CSSGDRGYGYTF. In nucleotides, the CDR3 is TGCAGCTCTGGGGACAGGGGCTATGGCTACACCTTC.

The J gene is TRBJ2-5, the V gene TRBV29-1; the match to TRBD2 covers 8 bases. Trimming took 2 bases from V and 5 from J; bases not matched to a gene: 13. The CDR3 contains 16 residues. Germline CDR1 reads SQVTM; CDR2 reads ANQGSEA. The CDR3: CSVEKRAGGIRETQYF. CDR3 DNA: TGCAGCGTTGAAAAAAGGGCGGGGGGTATCAGGGAGACCCAGTACTTC. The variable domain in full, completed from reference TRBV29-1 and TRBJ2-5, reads SAVISQKPSRDICQRGTSLTIQCQVDSQVTMMFWYRQQPGQSLTLIATANQGSEATYESGFVIDKFPISRPNLTFSTLTVSNMSPEDSSIYLCSVEKRAGGIRETQYFGPGTRLLVL.

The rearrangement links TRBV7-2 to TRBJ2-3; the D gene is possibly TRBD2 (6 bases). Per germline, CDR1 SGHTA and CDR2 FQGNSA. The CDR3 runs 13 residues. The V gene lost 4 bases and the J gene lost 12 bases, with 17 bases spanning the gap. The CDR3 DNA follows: TGTGCCAGCAGCTCGGGGGACTTTCGGATCCAGTATTTT. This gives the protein CASSSGDFRIQYF.

CDR3 residues: CASSLKDRGSGNTIYF. The CDR3 nucleotides are TGTGCCAGCAGCTTAAAGGACAGGGGCTCCGGAAACACCATATATTTT. The chain combines TRBV7-9 with TRBJ1-3; 9 bases align to TRBD1. Looked up from germline, CDR1 is SEHNR and CDR2 is FQNEAQ (reference sequence). Germline trimming cut 2 bases from V and 4 bases from J; bases unmatched to any gene: 6. The CDR3 has 16 residues. Variable domain in full (rest from reference TRBV7-9 and TRBJ1-3): DTGVSQNPRHKITKRGQNVTFRCDPISEHNRLYWYRQTLGQGPEFLTYFQNEAQLEKSRLLSDRFSAERPKGSFSTLEIQRTEQGDSAMYLCASSLKDRGSGNTIYFGEGSWLTVV.

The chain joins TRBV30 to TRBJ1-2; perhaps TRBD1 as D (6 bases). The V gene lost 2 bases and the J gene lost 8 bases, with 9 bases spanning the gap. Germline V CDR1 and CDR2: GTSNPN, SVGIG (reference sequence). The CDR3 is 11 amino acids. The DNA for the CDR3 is TGTGCCTGGAGTCGGACAGAAGGCTACACCTTC. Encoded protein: CAWSRTEGYTF.

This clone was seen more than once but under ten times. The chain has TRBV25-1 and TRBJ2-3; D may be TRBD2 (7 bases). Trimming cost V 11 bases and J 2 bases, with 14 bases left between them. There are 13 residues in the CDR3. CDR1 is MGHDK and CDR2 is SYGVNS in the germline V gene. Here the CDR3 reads CAVGGGLTDTQYF. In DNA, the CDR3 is TGTGCCGTGGGGGGGGGCCTCACAGATACGCAGTATTTT.